The 10 T cell receptor beta chains in this list originate from one sample, sequenced in a study of blood T cells in healthy people across ages. Sample-barcoded 5' priming and a J-beta primer mix drove a second PCR of roughly 7 to 11 cycles. MiXCR, applied by TCRdb to the 5' RACE reads, yields one record per CDR3 protein. In the table there are around 990,000 distinct CDR3 sequences, 25% of which are singletons. The same sample was also used in a study of T cells of mothers and their children.

The sequencing input was blood. The receptor source for this set is a girl aged 2 to 10 in good health.

This clonotype was seen a handful of times. The chain has TRBV20-1 and TRBJ2-5; D gene uncertain. Trimming pared 5 bases from V and 5 bases from J, leaving 12 bases between. This CDR3 comprises 12 residues. Germline CDR1 DFQATT, CDR2 SNEGSKA (reference sequence). CDR3 amino acids: CSAPLLGETQYF. In DNA form, the CDR3 reads TGCAGTGCTCCGCTTCTAGGGGAGACCCAGTACTTC.

In this sample, this clonotype turned up a few times. This sequence joins TRBV7-9 and TRBJ1-1; D is unresolved. Trimming removed 3 bases from V and 1 base from J, with 6 bases in between. The CDR3 totals 13 residues. Germline V gene data show CDR1 as SEHNR and CDR2 as FQNEAQ (reference sequence). The CDR3 coding sequence is TGTGCCAGCAGCTTTCCAGCGAACACTGAAGCTTTCTTT. Residues: CASSFPANTEAFF. Supplemented by reference TRBV7-9 and TRBJ1-1, the full variable domain reads DTGVSQNPRHKITKRGQNVTFRCDPISEHNRLYWYRQTLGQGPEFLTYFQNEAQLEKSRLLSDRFSAERPKGSFSTLEIQRTEQGDSAMYLCASSFPANTEAFFGQGTRLTVV.

The gene calls are TRBV7-9 and TRBJ2-2; the D is unclear. The germline gives CDR1 SEHNR, CDR2 FQNEAQ (reference sequence). This CDR3 has 15 residues. Trimming took off 5 bases at V and 3 bases at J, with 13 bases between the two ends. Written as DNA, the CDR3 is TGTGCCAGCAGCGGGTTGGGCCGGGACACCGGGGAGCTGTTTTTT. Translated: CASSGLGRDTGELFF. The full variable domain, rest sourced from reference TRBV7-9 and TRBJ2-2, is DTGVSQNPRHKITKRGQNVTFRCDPISEHNRLYWYRQTLGQGPEFLTYFQNEAQLEKSRLLSDRFSAERPKGSFSTLEIQRTEQGDSAMYLCASSGLGRDTGELFFGEGSRLTVL.

The sample holds a few counts of this clonotype. This sequence joins TRBV28 and TRBJ1-2; D is unresolved. Per the germline V gene, CDR1 is MDHEN and CDR2 is SYDVKM. The CDR3 loop spans 13 amino acids. V lost 2 bases, J lost 9 bases, and 13 bases lay in between. CDR3: CASSLAVPASYTF. The CDR3 nucleotides read TGTGCCAGCAGTTTAGCGGTCCCGGCAAGCTACACCTTC.

This clonotype has only a few counts. This chain's CDR3 is CASSPTSLIQETQYF. CDR3 nucleotides: TGTGCCAGCAGCCCTACTAGCCTAATTCAAGAGACCCAGTACTTC. The chain employs TRBV9 and TRBJ2-5; D possibly corresponds to TRBD2 (6 bases). Trimming left V 4 bases short and J 2 bases short, with 15 bases between. The CDR3 spans 15 residues. The germline gives CDR1 SGDLS, CDR2 YYNGEE.

A few counts support this clonotype. The genes are TRBV11-3 and TRBJ2-2, with D perhaps matching TRBD1 (6 bases). There are 16 residues in the CDR3. The germline CDR1 and CDR2 sequences are SGHNT and YENEEA. With 2 bases removed from V and 4 bases from J, the gap between germline ends came to 14 bases. The CDR3 spells CASSLSLQGRTGELFF. The CDR3 nucleotides read TGTGCCAGCAGCTTAAGCCTACAGGGACGCACCGGGGAGCTGTTTTTT. Variable domain in full (rest from reference TRBV11-3 and TRBJ2-2): EAGVVQSPRYKIIEKKQPVAFWCNPISGHNTLYWYLQNLGQGPELLIRYENEEAVDDSQLPKDRFSAERLKGVDSTLKIQPAELGDSAVYLCASSLSLQGRTGELFFGEGSRLTVL.

The sample holds a few counts of this clonotype. The gene calls are TRBV9 and TRBJ1-2, with 7 bases that match TRBD1. Germline CDR1 is SGDLS and CDR2 is YYNGEE. This CDR3 is 12 amino acids long. V lost 5 bases, J lost 8 bases, and 6 bases stayed unmatched. The CDR3 region has the DNA TGTGCCAGCAGTCTCCCGACAGGGGGCTACACCTTC. Translation gives CASSLPTGGYTF. The whole variable domain, filled in from reference TRBV9 and TRBJ1-2, reads DSGVTQTPKHLITATGQRVTLRCSPRSGDLSVYWYQQSLDQGLQFLIQYYNGEERAKGNILERFSAQQFPDLHSELNLSSLELGDSALYFCASSLPTGGYTFGSGTRLTVV.

V is TRBV28 and J is TRBJ1-5, with TRBD1 matching over 12 bases. V shed 8 bases and J 9 bases; nucleotides not matched to a gene: 8. The CDR3 totals 14 residues. CDR1 is MDHEN, CDR2 SYDVKM, per germline. The CDR3 DNA reads TGTGCCAGCTCCGGGACAGGGGGCTGGAGGCCCCAGCATTTT. Protein product: CASSGTGGWRPQHF.

This sequence joins TRBV7-2 and TRBJ2-3; 7 bases align to TRBD2. The V gene's germline CDR1 is SGHTA and CDR2 FQGNSA. Trimming at V came to 5 bases and at J to 2 bases, leaving 4 bases not matched to a gene. The CDR3 extends over 14 amino acids. The CDR3 coding sequence is TGTGCCAGCAGCACCAGCGGGAACACAGATACGCAGTATTTT. Translated: CASSTSGNTDTQYF.

The rearrangement links TRBV4-1 to TRBJ2-3; D uncertain. Looked up from germline, CDR1 is MGHRA and CDR2 is YSYEKL. V was shortened by 4 bases and J by 2 bases, with 10 bases between the two germline ends. The length of the CDR3 is 14 residues. The CDR3 region is CASSPYPYTDTQYF. The DNA for the CDR3 is TGCGCCAGCAGCCCTTACCCCTACACAGATACGCAGTATTTT.